Below, 22 T cell receptor beta chains from the same sample are listed, as sequenced in a study of beta chain features in type 1 diabetes. Expressed TCRB transcripts were sequenced after all isolated RNA was converted to cDNA. The protocol was immunoSEQ multiplex PCR, while the TCRdb copy is restricted to in-frame clones and leaves out a portion. The sample shows 250,000 to 350,000 clones, 12% to 15% of them seen only once. Sequenced input: central memory CD4+ T cells from blood. Receptor source: a man aged 25 to 40 in good health.

This clone was recorded a few times. This rearrangement joins TRBV18 to TRBJ1-2, with D possibly matching TRBD1 (6 bases). The CDR3 totals 13 residues. Trimming shortened V by 2 bases and J by 9 bases, and 13 bases separated the two germline ends. Germline CDR1 and CDR2: KGHSH and LQKENI. The CDR3 region has the DNA TGTGCCAGCTCACCAAAACAGGGTGACAGCTACACCTTC. Protein: CASSPKQGDSYTF.

V and J are TRBV15 and TRBJ2-5; 7 nucleotides match TRBD1. Germline V CDR1 and CDR2: LNHNV, YYDKDF (reference sequence). V lost 0 bases to trimming and J lost 1 base; unmatched junction nucleotides: 8. The CDR3 consists of 17 residues. CDR3 sequence reads: CATSRDRGQNLQETQYF. CDR3 DNA sequence: TGTGCCACCAGCAGAGATAGGGGACAGAACCTCCAAGAGACCCAGTACTTC.

The J gene is TRBJ1-6, the V gene TRBV6-5, with a weak D call TRBD1 (6 bases). Germline V gene lookup returns CDR1 MNHEY and CDR2 SVGAGI. Trimming left V 8 bases short and J 5 bases short, with 13 bases between. The CDR3 consists of 14 residues. This CDR3 reads CASWGRTDNSPLHF. For the CDR3, the DNA is TGTGCCAGCTGGGGGAGGACAGATAATTCACCCCTCCACTTT.

The CDR3 DNA is TGTGCCAGTAGTCACGGGACAGGAGGCGAAGCTTTCTTT. This codes for CASSHGTGGEAFF. V and J are TRBV19 and TRBJ1-1; the match to TRBD1 covers 8 bases. V lost 5 bases and J lost 8; bases outside the gene matches: 7. The V gene's germline CDR1 is LNHDA and CDR2 SQIVND (reference sequence). The CDR3 spans 13 residues.

In this sample, this clone turned up a few times. The chain couples TRBV7-8 to TRBJ2-1; D is uncertain. The CDR3 has 15 residues. V lost 1 base and J 2 bases, leaving 9 bases between the germline ends. Looked up from germline, CDR1 is SGHVS and CDR2 is FQNEAQ. The CDR3: CASSLGLNPYNEQFF. The DNA of the CDR3 is TGTGCCAGCAGCTTAGGCCTTAACCCCTACAATGAGCAGTTCTTC.

Many counts were recorded for this clone. In the same sample, other DNA sequences code for this CDR3. The chain joins TRBV7-9 to TRBJ2-3; no reliable D call. V gave up 2 bases and J gave up 4 bases, with 7 bases separating them. This CDR3 is built from 13 residues. Germline CDR1 and CDR2: SEHNR and FQNEAQ (reference sequence). The DNA of the CDR3 is TGTGCCAGCAGCTTAAGAGCAGCAGATACGCAGTATTTT. Amino acid sequence: CASSLRAADTQYF. Together with reference TRBV7-9 and TRBJ2-3, the CDR3 gives the full variable domain: DTGVSQNPRHKITKRGQNVTFRCDPISEHNRLYWYRQTLGQGPEFLTYFQNEAQLEKSRLLSDRFSAERPKGSFSTLEIQRTEQGDSAMYLCASSLRAADTQYFGPGTRLTVL.

The V and J genes are TRBV4-2 and TRBJ2-3, with D hard to call. CDR1 and CDR2 (germline): LGHNA, YNFKEQ. Trimming stripped 1 base from V and 2 bases from J, with 10 bases between. The length of the CDR3 is 15 residues. The CDR3 DNA follows: TGTGCCAGCAGCCAAGTTTTCGAAATCACAGATACGCAGTATTTT. It codes for CASSQVFEITDTQYF.

The rearrangement uses TRBV15 and TRBJ1-1, with D hard to call. The CDR3 sequence is 14 residues long. Germline values: CDR1 LNHNV, CDR2 YYDKDF (reference sequence). Trimming took 2 bases from V and 3 from J, leaving 10 bases between them. As DNA, the CDR3 is TGTGCCACCAGCAGACAGTCAGCTTACACTGAAGCTTTCTTT. It codes for CATSRQSAYTEAFF.

This chain connects TRBV29-1 to TRBJ2-3; D remains unclear. V lost 3 bases, J lost 2 bases, and 3 bases lay in between. The CDR3 has 11 amino acids. Germline assignment: CDR1 SQVTM and CDR2 ANQGSEA. CDR3 nucleotides: TGCAGCGTTGACTACACAGATACGCAGTATTTT. Its protein is CSVDYTDTQYF.

This clone has only a few counts. This chain uses TRBV7-3 with TRBJ2-3; D is possibly TRBD2 (5 bases). Germline lookup yields CDR1 SGHTA and CDR2 FQGTGA. The CDR3 runs 15 residues. The V end was cut by 5 bases, the J end by 2 bases, with 14 bases between. CDR3 protein: CASSQWALATDTQYF. For the CDR3, the DNA is TGTGCCAGCAGCCAATGGGCTCTAGCCACAGATACGCAGTATTTT. Full variable domain (missing parts from reference TRBV7-3 and TRBJ2-3): GAGVSQTPSNKVTEKGKYVELRCDPISGHTALYWYRQSLGQGPEFLIYFQGTGAADDSGLPNDRFFAVRPEGSVSTLKIQRTERGDSAVYLCASSQWALATDTQYFGPGTRLTVL.

The V gene is TRBV29-1, the J gene TRBJ1-2, with 10 bases identical to TRBD1. The CDR3 has 15 residues. The ends lost 4 bases at V and 4 bases at J; junction bases unmatched: 9. In germline, CDR1 is SQVTM, CDR2 ANQGSEA. The CDR3 coding sequence is TGCAGCGTTGGGGGACAGGGGAGATTGGGCTATGGCTACACCTTC. Translated: CSVGGQGRLGYGYTF.

Written as DNA, the CDR3 is TGTGCCAGCAGCTTAATGGTTGCTAGCGGGGCAGATACGCAGTATTTT. Translated: CASSLMVASGADTQYF. V is TRBV7-2 and J is TRBJ2-3, with 9 bases aligning to TRBD2. The CDR3 has 16 amino acids. Germline loops: CDR1 SGHTA, CDR2 FQGNSA. The V and J ends lost 2 bases and 4 bases, in that order; junction bases with no gene match: 7.

The sample holds a few counts of this clone. J is TRBJ2-7 and V is TRBV19; TRBD1 matches 7 bases. CDR3 size: 13 residues. Germline CDR1 is LNHDA and CDR2 is SQIVND (reference sequence). The junction had 5 bases not matched to a gene; V was cut back by 4 bases and J by 5 bases. The CDR3 reads CASSTRDSHEQYV. The CDR3 region has the DNA TGTGCCAGTAGTACCCGGGACAGCCACGAGCAGTACGTC.

This clone was detected a few times. The DNA of the CDR3 is TGTGCCAGCAGTGAAGCGGTCTCACTAGGCCACAATGAGCAGTTCTTC. This translates into CASSEAVSLGHNEQFF. The gene calls are TRBV2 and TRBJ2-1, with D perhaps TRBD2 (5 bases). With 0 bases removed from V and 5 bases from J, the gap between germline ends came to 14 bases. CDR1 is SNHLY and CDR2 is FYNNEI in the germline V gene. CDR3 length: 16 amino acids.

This chain uses TRBV9 with TRBJ2-5; TRBD2 matches at 13 bases. V shed 3 bases and J 5 bases; nucleotides not matched to a gene: 7. Germline V gene lookup returns CDR1 SGDLS and CDR2 YYNGEE. The CDR3 is 16 residues long. CDR3 coding DNA: TGTGCCAGCAGCGAGGCGGGACTAGCGGGGTTTGAGACCCAGTACTTC. This codes for CASSEAGLAGFETQYF. The entire variable domain, with the rest obtained from reference TRBV9 and TRBJ2-5, is as follows: DSGVTQTPKHLITATGQRVTLRCSPRSGDLSVYWYQQSLDQGLQFLIQYYNGEERAKGNILERFSAQQFPDLHSELNLSSLELGDSALYFCASSEAGLAGFETQYFGPGTRLLVL.

This clone was seen a few times. The chain has TRBV5-1 and TRBJ2-3; 11 bases map to TRBD2. The CDR3 covers 17 residues. Germline values: CDR1 SGHRS, CDR2 YFSETQ. V gave up 0 bases and J gave up 2 bases; unmatched junction bases: 5. CDR3 residues: CASSLAALAGATDTQYF. In DNA, the CDR3 is TGCGCCAGCAGCTTGGCAGCACTAGCGGGGGCCACAGATACGCAGTATTTT.

The chain recombines TRBV7-2 with TRBJ2-2; 12 bases line up with TRBD2. Germline CDR1 reads SGHTA; CDR2 reads FQGNSA. J lost 4 bases, V lost 1 base, and 7 bases had no gene match. The CDR3 spans 18 residues. The CDR3 spells CASSLESGTSGFTGELFF. The DNA of the CDR3 is TGTGCCAGCAGCTTAGAGTCCGGGACTAGCGGGTTCACCGGGGAGCTGTTTTTT. Combining the CDR3 with reference TRBV7-2 and TRBJ2-2 gives the whole variable domain GAGVSQSPSNKVTEKGKDVELRCDPISGHTALYWYRQSLGQGLEFLIYFQGNSAPDKSGLPSDRFSAERTGGSVSTLTIQRTQQEDSAVYLCASSLESGTSGFTGELFFGEGSRLTVL.

This clone was detected a few times. This sequence joins TRBV29-1 and TRBJ2-3; 7 bases fit TRBD1. The CDR3 spans 13 residues. Germline CDR1 and CDR2: SQVTM and ANQGSEA. Germline trimming cut 6 bases from V and 4 bases from J; bases unmatched to any gene: 7. CDR3 coding DNA: TGCAGCGTCACAGGGGTTAGCGCAGATACGCAGTATTTT. The encoded protein is CSVTGVSADTQYF.

The rearrangement links TRBV7-9 to TRBJ1-2; D possibly corresponds to TRBD1 (5 bases). CDR1 is SEHNR and CDR2 is FQNEAQ in the germline V gene (reference sequence). The CDR3 covers 12 residues. V was shortened by 3 bases and J by 9 bases, with 11 bases between the two germline ends. CDR3 in amino acids: CASSLGVTRYTF. The CDR3 DNA reads as TGTGCCAGCAGCTTGGGGGTGACACGCTACACCTTC. The full variable domain, its missing parts supplied by reference TRBV7-9 and TRBJ1-2, is DTGVSQNPRHKITKRGQNVTFRCDPISEHNRLYWYRQTLGQGPEFLTYFQNEAQLEKSRLLSDRFSAERPKGSFSTLEIQRTEQGDSAMYLCASSLGVTRYTFGSGTRLTVV.

This clone occurred a few times. V and J are TRBV27 and TRBJ2-5; D possibly corresponds to TRBD1 (6 bases). V was shortened by 5 bases and J by 5 bases, with 21 bases between the two germline ends. The germline V gene has CDR1 MNHEY and CDR2 SMNVEV (reference sequence). The CDR3 is made up of 16 amino acids. CDR3: CASSTGQPRTGETQYF. CDR3 DNA sequence: TGTGCCAGCAGTACCGGACAGCCCCGAACAGGGGAGACCCAGTACTTC.

The gene calls are TRBV18 and TRBJ2-3; 9 positions agree with TRBD2. CDR3 length equals 14 residues. In germline, CDR1 is KGHSH, CDR2 LQKENI. V lost 2 bases, J lost 3 bases, and 0 bases stayed unmatched. This CDR3 reads CASSPAGGTDTQYF. The CDR3 DNA is TGTGCCAGCTCACCAGCGGGGGGGACAGATACGCAGTATTTT.

There are many counts of this clone. This chain uses TRBV7-9 with TRBJ1-1, with 7 bases fitting TRBD1. With 5 bases clipped from V and 3 bases from J, the junction kept 12 bases outside the gene matches. Germline assignment: CDR1 SEHNR and CDR2 FQNEAQ (reference sequence). The CDR3 length is 16 residues. This chain's CDR3 is CASSDMGDRVDTEAFF. CDR3 DNA: TGTGCCAGCAGCGACATGGGAGACAGGGTAGACACTGAAGCTTTCTTT.